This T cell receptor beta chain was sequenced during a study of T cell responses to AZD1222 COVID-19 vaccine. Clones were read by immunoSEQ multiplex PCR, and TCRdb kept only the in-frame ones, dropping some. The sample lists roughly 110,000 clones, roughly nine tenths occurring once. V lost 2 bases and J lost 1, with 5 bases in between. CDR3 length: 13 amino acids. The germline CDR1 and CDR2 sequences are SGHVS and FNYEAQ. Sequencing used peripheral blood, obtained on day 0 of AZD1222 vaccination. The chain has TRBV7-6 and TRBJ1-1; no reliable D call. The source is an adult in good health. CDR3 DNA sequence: TGTGCCAGCAGCTTACAGTGGAACACTGAAGCTTTCTTT. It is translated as CASSLQWNTEAFF.